This T cell receptor (beta chain) derives from a study of T cells in Graves' hyperthyroidism and ophthalmopathy. This clonotype has a handful of counts. The CDR3 extends over 15 amino acids. CDR1 is MDHEN, CDR2 SYDVKM, per germline. Losses at the gene ends were 5 bases for V and 6 bases for J; bases not matched to a gene: 13. Amplification of TCR beta CDR3 regions was performed using RNA transcripts as template. The HTBI primer set drove a first-round RT-PCR of the TCR CDR3. TCRdb ran MiXCR on the multiplex PCR reads and lists one entry per CDR3 protein. The table shows under 350,000 distinct CDR3 sequences, with roughly 13% occurring only once.

The chain uses TRBV28 and TRBJ2-7; the match to TRBD1 covers 7 bases. Sequences were obtained from blood. This TCR was sampled from a woman aged 40 to 50 with Graves' ophthalmopathy. The CDR3 bases are TGTGCCAGCAGTGTACCGGGACAGATGTGGGTCGAGCAGTACTTC. Its protein is CASSVPGQMWVEQYF.